This entry describes one T cell receptor beta chain. The data belong to a study of blood T cell repertoires in COVID-19. Study-wide background: From T cells, B-cell-depleted T cells, or PBMCs came the material, which was cDNA or gDNA.

Original processing notes: Amplifying reference gene primers gave estimates of nucleated cell counts. TCRdb's table, derived via immunoSEQ multiplex PCR, lists solely in-frame clones and lacks some. V and J calls and clone size are given by that table; D and trimming were obtained from the DNA. The table shows roughly 100,000 clones, with about 86% occurring only once. Germline V gives CDR1 SGDLS, CDR2 YYNGEE. The V end lost 4 bases, the J end lost 5 bases, and 16 bases lay between the germline ends. CDR3 length: 15 amino acids. Sequencing was done on a sample of peripheral blood. The chain uses TRBV9 and TRBJ1-5; the D gene is possibly TRBD1 (6 bases). The origin of this receptor is a man between 60 and 75 years old with acute or convalescent COVID-19. Here the CDR3 reads CASSPLSGADQPQHF. The CDR3 DNA reads as TGTGCCAGCAGCCCCCTGTCAGGGGCGGATCAGCCCCAGCATTTT.